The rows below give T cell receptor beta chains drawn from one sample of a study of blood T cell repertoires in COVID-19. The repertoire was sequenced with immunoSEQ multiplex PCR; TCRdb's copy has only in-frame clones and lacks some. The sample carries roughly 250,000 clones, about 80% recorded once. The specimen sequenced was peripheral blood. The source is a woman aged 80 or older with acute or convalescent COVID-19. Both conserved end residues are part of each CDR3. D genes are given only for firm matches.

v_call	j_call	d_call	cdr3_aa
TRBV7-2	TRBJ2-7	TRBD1	CASSAKWTGTGEQYF
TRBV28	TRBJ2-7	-	CASSSMSNEQYF
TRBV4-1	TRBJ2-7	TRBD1	CASSQDGAGGDEQYF
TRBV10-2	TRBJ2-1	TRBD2	CASRTSGGKNEQFF
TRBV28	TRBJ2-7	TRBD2	CASSLSGLAGATAYEQYF
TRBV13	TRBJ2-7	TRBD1	CASSLGQGGEQYF
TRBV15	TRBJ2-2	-	CATSRGRGASNTGELFF
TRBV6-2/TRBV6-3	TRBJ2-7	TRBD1	CASSYSGTGLVGHEQYF
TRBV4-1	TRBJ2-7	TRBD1	CASSQGTGEGYEQYF
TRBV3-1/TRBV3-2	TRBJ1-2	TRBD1	CASSDRDRGGYTF
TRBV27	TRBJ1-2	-	CASSLRRDQRGYTF
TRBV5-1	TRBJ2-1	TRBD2	CASSEGLASYNEQFF
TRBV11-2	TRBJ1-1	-	CASSYRQMNTEAFF
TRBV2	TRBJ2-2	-	CASSLLGLQNTGELFF
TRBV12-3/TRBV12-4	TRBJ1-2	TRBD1	CASSSTGAGYTF
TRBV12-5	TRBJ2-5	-	CASGSEETQYF
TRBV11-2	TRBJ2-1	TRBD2	CASSQRLAVHRSYNEQFF
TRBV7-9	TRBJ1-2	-	CASSQGDYGYTF
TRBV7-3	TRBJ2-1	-	CASSLLGDNYNEQFF
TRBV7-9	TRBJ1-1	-	CASTQAGVNTEAFF
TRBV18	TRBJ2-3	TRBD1	CASSPFPQGATSTDTQYF
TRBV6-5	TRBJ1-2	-	CASSYAGGYTF
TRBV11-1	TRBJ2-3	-	CASSLGTAFDTQYF
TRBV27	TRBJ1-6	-	CASSLSRTHNSPLHF
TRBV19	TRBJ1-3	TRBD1	CASKPLGQPGNTIYF
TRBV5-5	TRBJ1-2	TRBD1	CASSNRDRENYGYTF
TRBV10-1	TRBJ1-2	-	CASSGTYEANYGYTF
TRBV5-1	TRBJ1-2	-	CASSLDRKGGYGYTF
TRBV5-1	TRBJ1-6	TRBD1	CASSFGDSSYNSPLHF
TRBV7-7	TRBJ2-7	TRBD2	CASSSTGTSSYEQYF
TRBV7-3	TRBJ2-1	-	CASSSPPSNEQFF
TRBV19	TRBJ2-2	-	CASKGVAATGELFF
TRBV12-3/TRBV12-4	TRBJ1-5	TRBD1	CASRQGARQPQHF
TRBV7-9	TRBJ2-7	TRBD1	CASSLYQGQGAVEQYF
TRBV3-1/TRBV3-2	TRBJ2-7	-	CASSQLGGGAYEQYF
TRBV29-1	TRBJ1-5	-	CSVLGRDNQPQHF
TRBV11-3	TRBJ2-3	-	CASSFAGDTQYF
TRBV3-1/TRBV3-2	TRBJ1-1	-	CASSQNGVKAFF
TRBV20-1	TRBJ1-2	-	CSARGANYGYTF
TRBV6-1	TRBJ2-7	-	CASSEGNLAYEQYF